These T cell receptor beta chains were read from a single sample in a study of PD-L1 blockade in urothelial cancer. Assay: immunoSEQ multiplex PCR; the TCRdb copy retains only in-frame clones and omits some. The repertoire holds 130,000 or so clones, with approximately 84% as singletons. Sequences were derived from PBMCs, sampled around atezolizumab (anti-PD-L1) treatment. The receptors here all came from a man aged 50 to 59 with urothelial cancer. Each CDR3 is given with its conserved first and last residue. A D gene is named only where the DNA matches it firmly. Clone size is not always given. Where it is, it says once, few, many or a class for expanded clones.

V gene: TRBV6-1; J gene: TRBJ1-5; clone size: NA; D gene: TRBD1; CDR3 DNA: TGTGCCAGCAGTGGTCCCGCGGGGACAGGCAATCAGCCCCAGCATTTT; CDR3 protein: CASSGPAGTGNQPQHF
V gene: TRBV27; J gene: TRBJ2-3; clone size: NA; D gene: TRBD2; CDR3 DNA: TGTGCCAGCAGTTTATCGACTAGCCTCAGCACAGATACGCAGTATTTT; CDR3 protein: CASSLSTSLSTDTQYF
V gene: TRBV19; J gene: TRBJ2-5; clone size: NA; D gene: TRBD1; CDR3 DNA: TGTGCCAGTAGTGGCGGGACAGGGTATGCTCGGGAGACCCAGTACTTC; CDR3 protein: CASSGGTGYARETQYF
V gene: TRBV27; J gene: TRBJ1-5; clone size: NA; D gene: TRBD1; CDR3 DNA: TGTGCCAGCAGTTTGACAGGGGGGGCTAGCAATCAGCCCCAGCATTTT; CDR3 protein: CASSLTGGASNQPQHF
V gene: TRBV6-1; J gene: TRBJ2-2; clone size: NA; D gene: TRBD2; CDR3 DNA: TGTGCCAGCAGCGCTGAAGCGGGGCCCACCGGGGAGCTGTTTTTT; CDR3 protein: CASSAEAGPTGELFF
V gene: TRBV30; J gene: TRBJ2-2; clone size: NA; D gene: NA; CDR3 DNA: TGTGCCTGGAAATATAGCGGAAACACCGGGGAGCTGTTTTTT; CDR3 protein: CAWKYSGNTGELFF
V gene: TRBV7-8; J gene: TRBJ2-2; clone size: NA; D gene: TRBD2; CDR3 DNA: TGTGCCAGCAGCTTAGTGGGGACTAGCTTCTCCACCGGGGAGCTGTTTTTT; CDR3 protein: CASSLVGTSFSTGELFF
V gene: TRBV27; J gene: TRBJ2-2; clone size: NA; D gene: TRBD2; CDR3 DNA: TGTGCCAGCAGTTCCCTAGCGGGAACCGGGGAGCTGTTTTTT; CDR3 protein: CASSSLAGTGELFF
V gene: TRBV18; J gene: TRBJ1-2; clone size: NA; D gene: TRBD1; CDR3 DNA: TGTGCCAGCTCACCGCCGCCAGGGGGCGCATTGAGATATGGCTACACCTTC; CDR3 protein: CASSPPPGGALRYGYTF
V gene: TRBV7-9; J gene: TRBJ2-6; clone size: NA; D gene: NA; CDR3 DNA: TGTGCCAGCAGCTTAGGGGAAGGGGCCTCTGGGGCCAACGTCCTGACTTTC; CDR3 protein: CASSLGEGASGANVLTF
V gene: TRBV14; J gene: TRBJ1-1; clone size: once; D gene: NA; CDR3 DNA: TGTGCCAGCAGCCACAGGAACACTGAAGCTTTCTTT; CDR3 protein: CASSHRNTEAFF
V gene: TRBV15; J gene: TRBJ1-5; clone size: NA; D gene: TRBD1; CDR3 DNA: TGTGCCACCAGCAGAAACCAGGGGGCAGGCCAGCCCCAGCATTTT; CDR3 protein: CATSRNQGAGQPQHF
V gene: TRBV27; J gene: TRBJ1-1; clone size: few; D gene: TRBD1; CDR3 DNA: TGTGCCAGCAGGGGGGGACAGGGGTATAGCACTGAAGCTTTCTTT; CDR3 protein: CASRGGQGYSTEAFF
V gene: TRBV5-1; J gene: TRBJ1-4; clone size: once; D gene: NA; CDR3 DNA: TGCGCCAGCAGCTTTCAGCCCGGGGAAAAACTGTTTTTT; CDR3 protein: CASSFQPGEKLFF
V gene: TRBV5-4; J gene: TRBJ1-2; clone size: NA; D gene: TRBD1; CDR3 DNA: TGTGCCAGCAGCACGGGACAGGGAACCTATGGCTACACCTTC; CDR3 protein: CASSTGQGTYGYTF
V gene: TRBV4-2; J gene: TRBJ2-1; clone size: NA; D gene: TRBD2; CDR3 DNA: TGTGCCAGCAGCCAAGGCGCTAGCGGGAATTACAATGAGCAGTTCTTC; CDR3 protein: CASSQGASGNYNEQFF
V gene: TRBV2; J gene: TRBJ1-2; clone size: NA; D gene: TRBD1; CDR3 DNA: TGTGCCAGCAGTGATCAGACAGGGGGGTATGGCTACACCTTC; CDR3 protein: CASSDQTGGYGYTF
V gene: TRBV5-6; J gene: TRBJ1-2; clone size: NA; D gene: NA; CDR3 DNA: TGTGCCAGCAGCCGACAGGTTTTAGACTATGGCTACACCTTC; CDR3 protein: CASSRQVLDYGYTF
V gene: TRBV18; J gene: TRBJ2-2; clone size: NA; D gene: TRBD1; CDR3 DNA: TGTGCCAGCTCACCGGGACAGTCGAACACCGGGGAGCTGTTTTTT; CDR3 protein: CASSPGQSNTGELFF
V gene: TRBV11-1; J gene: TRBJ2-2; clone size: few; D gene: TRBD2; CDR3 DNA: TGTGCCAGCAGCTTGGGCGGGAGGGCCCACGGGGAGCTGTTTTTT; CDR3 protein: CASSLGGRAHGELFF
V gene: TRBV6-1; J gene: TRBJ2-7; clone size: NA; D gene: TRBD2; CDR3 DNA: TGTGCCAGCGGGTGGGCTAGCGGTTACGAGCAGTACTTC; CDR3 protein: CASGWASGYEQYF
V gene: TRBV5-1; J gene: TRBJ2-1; clone size: NA; D gene: TRBD2; CDR3 DNA: TGCGCCAGCAGCCGACGCCTCGGGACTAGCGGGAACAATGAGCAGTTCTTC; CDR3 protein: CASSRRLGTSGNNEQFF
V gene: TRBV4-2; J gene: TRBJ1-1; clone size: NA; D gene: TRBD1; CDR3 DNA: TGTGCCAGCAGCCGGGACAGCTACACTGAAGCTTTCTTT; CDR3 protein: CASSRDSYTEAFF
V gene: TRBV30; J gene: TRBJ2-5; clone size: NA; D gene: TRBD1; CDR3 DNA: TGTGCCTGCCCGGGACAGGGGGGTGAGACCCAGTACTTC; CDR3 protein: CACPGQGGETQYF
V gene: TRBV5-4; J gene: TRBJ2-1; clone size: NA; D gene: NA; CDR3 DNA: TGTGCCAGCAGCTTGGCCGGGGCTAGCGCGTACAATGAGCAGTTCTTC; CDR3 protein: CASSLAGASAYNEQFF
V gene: TRBV5-1; J gene: TRBJ2-7; clone size: NA; D gene: TRBD2; CDR3 DNA: TGCGCCAGCAGCTTTACAGCGGGAGCGTCGGAGCAGTACTTC; CDR3 protein: CASSFTAGASEQYF
V gene: TRBV27; J gene: TRBJ1-6; clone size: NA; D gene: NA; CDR3 DNA: TGTGCCAGCAGTTTATCGGTAGACTTTCGGGAGGGGTCACCCCTCCACTTT; CDR3 protein: CASSLSVDFREGSPLHF
V gene: TRBV10-3; J gene: TRBJ1-3; clone size: NA; D gene: NA; CDR3 DNA: TGTGCCATCAGTTCCCCTGACAGCCCTTTCTCTGGAAACACCATATATTTT; CDR3 protein: CAISSPDSPFSGNTIYF
V gene: TRBV7-9; J gene: TRBJ2-1; clone size: NA; D gene: NA; CDR3 DNA: TGTGCCAGCAGCCGGGAAAAACGGGAGAACAATGAGCAGTTCTTC; CDR3 protein: CASSREKRENNEQFF
V gene: TRBV7-2; J gene: TRBJ2-1; clone size: once; D gene: NA; CDR3 DNA: TGTGCCAGCAGCTTAGCGGGAGGGGGCTCCTACAATGAGCAGTTCTTC; CDR3 protein: CASSLAGGGSYNEQFF
V gene: TRBV11-2; J gene: TRBJ1-1; clone size: NA; D gene: TRBD1; CDR3 DNA: TGTGCCAGCAGACTAAGACAGGGACGAACTGAAGCTTTCTTT; CDR3 protein: CASRLRQGRTEAFF
V gene: TRBV6-1; J gene: TRBJ2-7; clone size: NA; D gene: TRBD1; CDR3 DNA: TGTGCCAGCAGTGAAGCGGGACAGGGCTCCTACGAGCAGTACTTC; CDR3 protein: CASSEAGQGSYEQYF
V gene: TRBV7-8; J gene: TRBJ2-1; clone size: NA; D gene: NA; CDR3 DNA: TGTGCCAGCAGCTCCCGAAAGGACACCCGCTCCTACAATGAGCAGTTCTTC; CDR3 protein: CASSSRKDTRSYNEQFF
V gene: TRBV7-3; J gene: TRBJ1-1; clone size: NA; D gene: NA; CDR3 DNA: TGTGCCAGCAGCCGCACAAACAGGGTCGGGGCTGAAGCTTTCTTT; CDR3 protein: CASSRTNRVGAEAFF
V gene: TRBV5-4; J gene: TRBJ1-1; clone size: NA; D gene: TRBD1; CDR3 DNA: TGTGCCAGCAGCGCGGGACAGCTTAACACTGAAGCTTTCTTT; CDR3 protein: CASSAGQLNTEAFF
V gene: TRBV11-2; J gene: TRBJ2-1; clone size: few; D gene: TRBD2; CDR3 DNA: TGTGCCAGCAGCTTAGTTACATCGGGAGGCGTTACGTTCTTC; CDR3 protein: CASSLVTSGGVTFF
V gene: TRBV11-2; J gene: TRBJ2-5; clone size: NA; D gene: TRBD2; CDR3 DNA: TGTGCCAGCAGCTTAGTCGGGACTAGCGGGAGGGTACAAGAGACCCAGTACTTC; CDR3 protein: CASSLVGTSGRVQETQYF
V gene: TRBV28; J gene: TRBJ1-2; clone size: once; D gene: TRBD1; CDR3 DNA: TGTGCCAGCAGGGGGGGACAGTTTGTGACGTATGGCTACACCTTC; CDR3 protein: CASRGGQFVTYGYTF
V gene: TRBV7-9; J gene: TRBJ2-2; clone size: NA; D gene: TRBD2; CDR3 DNA: TGTGCCAGCAGCCTAGAGGGACTAGCGTCCGGGGAGCTGTTTTTT; CDR3 protein: CASSLEGLASGELFF
V gene: TRBV9; J gene: TRBJ2-5; clone size: once; D gene: TRBD1; CDR3 DNA: TGTGCCAGCAGCGCTCAGGGGGCAGAGGGGACCCAGTACTTC; CDR3 protein: CASSAQGAEGTQYF